These 21 T cell receptor beta chains share one sample of origin, sequenced in a study of control samples from healthy donors and cancer patients. Profiling relied on immunoSEQ multiplex PCR, and the TCRdb table lists in-frame clones only, not all of them. The sample lists over 150,000 clones; about 91% were seen once. The sequencing sample was made of blood. Receptors originate from a woman aged 35 to 49 in good health.

V and J are TRBV9 and TRBJ2-7; 8 positions match TRBD2. Germline CDR1 reads SGDLS; CDR2 reads YYNGEE. After removal of 0 bases from V and 3 bases from J, the junction contained 5 bases not matched to a gene. The CDR3 length is 15 residues. CDR3 DNA sequence: TGTGCCAGCAGCGTAGTTGGACTAGCTCTCTACGAGCAGTACTTC. Protein product: CASSVVGLALYEQYF.

This chain joins TRBV12-3 or TRBV12-4 and TRBJ1-6, with D unclear. This CDR3 comprises 13 residues. The germline V and J ends were trimmed by 6 bases and 11 bases, with 14 bases remaining between them. The chain's CDR3 is CASSPDEDPPLHF. CDR3 DNA: TGTGCCAGCAGCCCCGACGAGGATCCACCCCTCCACTTT.

This chain connects TRBV7-3 to TRBJ2-3; 8 bases are shared with TRBD2. Germline values: CDR1 SGHTA, CDR2 FQGTGA. The CDR3 runs 16 residues. V gave up 5 bases and J gave up 0 bases; unmatched junction bases: 7. The CDR3, as DNA: TGTGCCAGCAGCCTGAGCGGGGGCTTTAGCACAGATACGCAGTATTTT. This sequence encodes CASSLSGGFSTDTQYF.

This chain joins TRBV6-5 and TRBJ2-5; D is perhaps TRBD1 or TRBD2 (5 bases each). Germline V CDR1 and CDR2: MNHEY, SVGAGI. This CDR3 region has 15 residues. With 2 bases removed from V and 1 base from J, the gap between germline ends came to 11 bases. This CDR3 reads CASSYAAGAQETQYF. The CDR3 region has the DNA TGTGCCAGCAGTTACGCCGCCGGGGCCCAAGAGACCCAGTACTTC.

The chain has TRBV4-1 and TRBJ1-5, with no clear D. Trimming pared 3 bases from V and 2 bases from J, leaving 8 bases between. This CDR3 is 14 amino acids long. Germline V CDR1 and CDR2: MGHRA, YSYEKL. CDR3 DNA sequence: TGCGCCAGCAGCCAGGCCCTGGGCAATCAGCCCCAGCATTTT. It yields the protein CASSQALGNQPQHF.

This chain connects TRBV3-1 (or the pseudogene TRBV3-2) to TRBJ1-6; no clear D. The CDR3 runs to 13 residues. Germline V lookup: CDR1 LGHDT, CDR2 YNNKEL (reference sequence). V lost 1 base, J lost 8 bases, and 6 bases lay in between. This CDR3 is CASSQVTDSPLHF. Written as DNA, the CDR3 is TGTGCCAGCAGCCAAGTAACAGATTCACCCCTCCACTTT.

This chain links TRBV29-1 with TRBJ1-1; D is unresolved. Trimming cost V 5 bases and J 1 base, with 8 bases left between them. Germline V gives CDR1 SQVTM, CDR2 ANQGSEA. CDR3 size: 12 residues. Written as DNA, the CDR3 is TGCAGCGTTACCTCGGGGAACACTGAAGCTTTCTTT. Encoded protein: CSVTSGNTEAFF.

The chain is built from TRBV9 and TRBJ2-1; tentative D call: TRBD1 (6 bases). V shed 0 bases and J shed 9 bases, with 10 bases lying between them. CDR3 length equals 13 residues. Germline V lookup: CDR1 SGDLS, CDR2 YYNGEE. CDR3 protein: CASSVAQGFEQFF. The CDR3 nucleotides read TGTGCCAGCAGCGTAGCTCAGGGGTTTGAGCAGTTCTTC.

The V and J genes are TRBV27 and TRBJ2-6; TRBD2 aligns across 7 bases. CDR1 and CDR2 (germline): MNHEY, SMNVEV (reference sequence). The CDR3 has 18 residues. V was pared by 0 bases and J by 4 bases, with 9 bases of the junction left unmatched. This chain's CDR3 is CASSLSLGSGPGANVLTF. CDR3 nucleotide sequence: TGTGCCAGCAGTTTATCCTTAGGTAGCGGGCCCGGGGCCAACGTCCTGACTTTC.

The rearrangement links TRBV4-1 to TRBJ1-5; D is uncertain. The ends were cut back, 0 bases at V and 5 bases at J, with 11 bases in the middle. Germline V CDR1 and CDR2: MGHRA, YSYEKL. This CDR3 contains 15 residues. The CDR3 is CASSQDRFLDQPQHF. CDR3 nucleotides: TGCGCCAGCAGCCAAGACAGGTTTTTAGATCAGCCCCAGCATTTT.

This chain uses TRBV7-9 with TRBJ1-2; unclear D gene. The V and J ends lost 5 bases and 4 bases respectively, with 20 bases between them. Germline loops: CDR1 SEHNR, CDR2 FQNEAQ (reference sequence). This CDR3 comprises 16 residues. The CDR3: CASSLLLAIPLYGYTF. The CDR3 nucleotides read TGTGCCAGCAGCCTTCTGTTAGCTATACCCCTCTATGGCTACACCTTC.

This chain joins TRBV5-6 and TRBJ2-1, with 9 bases aligning to TRBD2. This CDR3 contains 14 residues. V trimming: 4 bases; J trimming: 12 bases; junction bases outside the gene matches: 11. CDR1 SGHDT and CDR2 YYEEEE come from the germline V gene. This CDR3 reads CASSLGPSGVRQFF. The CDR3 nucleotides are TGTGCCAGCAGCCTGGGCCCTAGCGGGGTCCGGCAGTTCTTC. Based on the CDR3 plus reference TRBV5-6 and TRBJ2-1, the full variable domain is DAGVTQSPTHLIKTRGQQVTLRCSPKSGHDTVSWYQQALGQGPQFIFQYYEEEERQRGNFPDRFSGHQFPNYSSELNVNALLLGDSALYLCASSLGPSGVRQFFGPGTRLTVL.

The chain employs TRBV18 and TRBJ2-7; TRBD2 agrees at 8 bases. This CDR3 has 16 amino acids. The V gene end was trimmed by 3 bases and the J gene end by 4 bases; junction bases not matched to a gene: 11. CDR1 and CDR2 from the germline V gene are KGHSH and LQKENI. CDR3 in amino acids: CASSPTGGVKRYEQYF. The CDR3 DNA reads as TGTGCCAGCTCACCTACGGGAGGGGTTAAGCGGTACGAGCAGTACTTC.

This chain uses TRBV27 with TRBJ1-2, with D maybe TRBD1 (6 bases). Germline loops: CDR1 MNHEY, CDR2 SMNVEV (reference sequence). The CDR3 runs 13 residues. The V end was cut by 6 bases, the J end by 8 bases, with 16 bases between. The CDR3 here is CASSPGGAYGYTF. The CDR3 nucleotides are TGTGCCAGCAGCCCGGGGGGGGCTTACGGCTACACCTTC.

This clone was seen once. The chain links TRBV10-2 to TRBJ1-5, with D hard to call. The germline V gene has CDR1 WSHSY and CDR2 SAAADI. Between the trimmed V and J ends, which lost 0 bases and 4 bases, there was a span of 10 bases. This CDR3 is 15 amino acids long. The CDR3 spells CASSESSRSNQPQHF. The DNA for the CDR3 is TGCGCCAGCAGTGAGTCAAGCAGGTCGAATCAGCCCCAGCATTTT.

This clone appeared many times. The chain recombines TRBV29-1 with TRBJ1-1; D call uncertain. Trimming took 4 bases from V and 0 from J, leaving 6 bases between them. This CDR3 is 12 amino acids long. Germline CDR1 and CDR2: SQVTM and ANQGSEA. CDR3 DNA: TGCAGCGTTGGCGGTTTGAACACTGAAGCTTTCTTT. It encodes CSVGGLNTEAFF. Looking up the rest from reference TRBV29-1 and TRBJ1-1 gives the full variable domain: SAVISQKPSRDICQRGTSLTIQCQVDSQVTMMFWYRQQPGQSLTLIATANQGSEATYESGFVIDKFPISRPNLTFSTLTVSNMSPEDSSIYLCSVGGLNTEAFFGQGTRLTVV.

The V call is TRBV5-6, the J call TRBJ2-7; TRBD2 matches 9 bases. With V trimmed by 4 bases and J by 7 bases, 15 bases remained unmatched. The CDR3 sequence is 16 residues long. Germline V CDR1 and CDR2: SGHDT, YYEEEE. The CDR3 protein is CASSPEPGTSLGEQYF. In nucleotides, the CDR3 is TGTGCCAGCAGCCCAGAACCCGGGACTAGCTTGGGGGAGCAGTACTTC.

V is TRBV5-4 and J is TRBJ2-3; TRBD2 agrees at 12 bases. This CDR3 contains 16 residues. Germline-derived CDR1 and CDR2 are SGHNT and YYREEE (reference sequence). Trimming removed 4 bases from V and 5 bases from J; junction bases left unmatched: 8. CDR3 DNA sequence: TGTGCCAGCAGCACCGGACTAGCGGGGTATGGAGATACGCAGTATTTT. It translates to CASSTGLAGYGDTQYF.

This clone occurred once. The chain couples TRBV5-1 to TRBJ1-1; a possible D gene is TRBD1 (6 bases). Trimming stripped 2 bases from V and 1 base from J, with 9 bases between. Germline CDR1 and CDR2: SGHRS and YFSETQ. The CDR3 contains 14 residues. Written as DNA, the CDR3 is TGCGCCAGCAGCTTAGGGGGTGGGAACACTGAAGCTTTCTTT. It is translated as CASSLGGGNTEAFF.

The CDR3: CASSVLQGNTEAFF. CDR3 nucleotides: TGTGCCAGCAGCGTCCTACAGGGGAACACTGAAGCTTTCTTT. The chain employs TRBV9 and TRBJ1-1; tentative D call: TRBD1 (6 bases). V was shortened by 2 bases and J by 1 base, with 9 bases between the two germline ends. This CDR3 comprises 14 residues. Germline CDR1 SGDLS, CDR2 YYNGEE.

This chain links TRBV3-1 (or the pseudogene TRBV3-2) with TRBJ2-3, with TRBD2 as a possible D gene (6 bases). Germline values: CDR1 LGHDT, CDR2 YNNKEL (reference sequence). The CDR3 extends over 16 amino acids. Trimming shortened V by 1 base and J by 5 bases, and 16 bases separated the two germline ends. CDR3 residues: CASSQAGTGEVDTQYF. Here the CDR3 DNA reads TGTGCCAGCAGCCAAGCCGGGACTGGCGAAGTAGATACGCAGTATTTT.